One and the same sample provided the 21 T cell receptor beta chains below, sequenced in a study of blood T cell repertoires in COVID-19. The method was immunoSEQ multiplex PCR; TCRdb's version includes in-frame clones alone and lacks a portion of them. Seen here are tens of thousands of clones, 70% to 90% observed once, and the top ten hold around 7.9%. Sample: peripheral blood. These TCRs come from a man aged 70-80 years with acute or convalescent COVID-19.

The chain couples TRBV28 to TRBJ1-1, with 8 bases aligning to TRBD1. Germline CDR1 is MDHEN and CDR2 is SYDVKM. V shed 3 bases, J shed 7 bases, and the junction held 10 bases outside the gene matches. The CDR3 totals 15 residues. The CDR3 here is CASSFLQGAIFEAFF. The CDR3 DNA is TGTGCCAGCAGTTTTCTTCAGGGGGCGATTTTTGAAGCTTTCTTT.

This chain connects TRBV7-9 to TRBJ2-1; D not resolved. Trimming pared 3 bases from V and 4 bases from J, leaving 10 bases between. Germline loops: CDR1 SEHNR, CDR2 FQNEAQ (reference sequence). This CDR3 contains 14 residues. The CDR3 nucleotides read TGTGCCAGCAGCTTTTCGGTATCTTACAATGAGCAGTTCTTC. It yields the protein CASSFSVSYNEQFF.

This clone was detected only a few times. This chain joins TRBV10-3 and TRBJ1-6; tentative D call: TRBD1 (6 bases). The V end was cut by 0 bases, the J end by 9 bases, with 21 bases between. The CDR3 consists of 18 residues. CDR1 ENHRY and CDR2 SYGVKD come from the germline V gene. Here the CDR3 DNA reads TGTGCCATCAGTGAGTCGACAGTAGGGGGGGGGATTAGTTCACCCCTCCACTTT. This codes for CAISESTVGGGISSPLHF.

The V call is TRBV19, the J call TRBJ1-5, with D uncertain. Germline loops: CDR1 LNHDA, CDR2 SQIVND (reference sequence). This CDR3 spans 15 amino acids. The V end was cut by 1 base, the J end by 0 bases, with 7 bases between. The CDR3 DNA reads TGTGCCAGTAGTATAGGGCAAATTAGCAATCAGCCCCAGCATTTT. This gives the protein CASSIGQISNQPQHF.

The table lists this clone with a count of one. The V and J genes are TRBV12-3 or TRBV12-4 and TRBJ1-1; D is perhaps TRBD1 (5 bases). The V and J ends lost 4 bases and 2 bases respectively, with 8 bases between them. The CDR3 consists of 13 residues. The CDR3 spells CASSSRVNTEAFF. The CDR3 nucleotides are TGTGCCAGCAGTTCCAGGGTAAACACTGAAGCTTTCTTT.

V usage is TRBV5-1 and J usage is TRBJ1-1; D call uncertain. This CDR3 has 13 residues. Germline-derived CDR1 and CDR2 are SGHRS and YFSETQ. The V gene lost 0 bases and the J gene lost 5 bases, with 8 bases spanning the gap. The CDR3 loop is CASSLELRTEAFF. The CDR3 DNA sequence: TGCGCCAGCAGCTTGGAGCTGCGGACTGAAGCTTTCTTT.

The rearrangement links TRBV7-6 to TRBJ2-3; D gene uncertain. The CDR3 is 14 residues long. The germline CDR1 and CDR2 sequences are SGHVS and FNYEAQ. Trimming shortened V by 5 bases and J by 1 base, and 10 bases separated the two germline ends. The CDR3 DNA reads as TGTGCCAGCAGCCCACAGTTTGGCACAGATACGCAGTATTTT. Protein product: CASSPQFGTDTQYF.

This chain links TRBV7-2 with TRBJ1-4; 9 nucleotides agree with TRBD1. CDR1 SGHTA and CDR2 FQGNSA come from the germline V gene. V was pared by 8 bases and J by 11 bases, with 9 bases of the junction left unmatched. This CDR3 region has 13 residues. CDR3 in amino acids: CASGTGYMEKLFF. In DNA form, the CDR3 reads TGTGCCAGCGGGACAGGGTATATGGAGAAACTGTTTTTT.

This clone showed up just a few times. One end of the junction fails to match germline, which may point to a read error. The rearrangement uses TRBV18 and TRBJ2-3, with D possibly being TRBD2 (7 bases). The germline V gene encodes CDR1 KGHSH and CDR2 LQKENI. The CDR3 totals 16 residues. CDR3: CASSEWTAGSTDTQPF. CDR3 in DNA: TGTGCCAGCTCAGAATGGACAGCGGGAAGCACAGATACGCAGCCATTT. The whole variable domain, remainder taken from reference TRBV18 and TRBJ2-3, is NAGVMQNPRHLVRRRGQEARLRCSPMKGHSHVYWYRQLPEEGLKFMVYLQKENIIDESGMPKERFSAEFPKEGPSILRIQQVVRGDSAAYFCASSEWTAGSTDTQPFGPGTRLTVL.

V is TRBV6-5 and J is TRBJ2-7; D might be TRBD1 (6 bases). The CDR3 totals 15 residues. From germline, CDR1 is MNHEY and CDR2 SVGAGI. The V gene lost 6 bases and the J gene lost 1 base, with 16 bases spanning the gap. DNA of the CDR3: TGTGCCAGCAGGCCCACAGGACAGAAATCCTACGAGCAGTACTTC. Protein product: CASRPTGQKSYEQYF.

The chain employs TRBV5-1 and TRBJ2-4; 11 bases fit TRBD2. Losses at the gene ends were 2 bases for V and 2 bases for J; bases not matched to a gene: 12. Per germline, CDR1 SGHRS and CDR2 YFSETQ. The CDR3 sequence is 19 residues long. CDR3: CASSLLGLAVLPPKNIQYF. DNA of the CDR3: TGCGCCAGCAGCTTATTGGGACTAGCGGTATTACCCCCCAAAAACATTCAGTACTTC.

To note about this clone: One end of the junction does not line up with germline, which may come from a read error. Additional DNA sequences in this sample encode the identical CDR3. The chain is built from TRBV5-1 and TRBJ2-6; D is uncertain. This CDR3 contains 13 residues. In germline, CDR1 is SGHRS, CDR2 YFSETQ. The CDR3 is CASSPSPVNVLTF. CDR3 sequence (DNA): TGCGCCAGCAGCCCGTCCCCGGTCAACGTCCTGACTTTT.

This chain connects TRBV7-9 to TRBJ2-2, with 7 bases matching TRBD2. Germline V gene sequence: CDR1 SEHNR, CDR2 FQNEAQ (reference sequence). The CDR3 spans 16 residues. V lost 5 bases and J lost 4; bases outside the gene matches: 10. The CDR3 DNA follows: TGTGCCAGCAGCCTCCCCTCCGGGACTACCACCGGGGAGCTGTTTTTT. Its translation: CASSLPSGTTTGELFF.

V gene TRBV18 combines with J gene TRBJ2-3, with D maybe TRBD2 (5 bases). Trimming took off 4 bases at V and 0 bases at J, with 11 bases between the two ends. Germline CDR1 is KGHSH and CDR2 is LQKENI. The CDR3 spans 15 residues. The CDR3 DNA reads as TGTGCCAGCTCACTAACGGGGTCTAGCACAGATACGCAGTATTTT. It yields the protein CASSLTGSSTDTQYF. Full variable domain (outside the CDR3, taken from reference TRBV18 and TRBJ2-3): NAGVMQNPRHLVRRRGQEARLRCSPMKGHSHVYWYRQLPEEGLKFMVYLQKENIIDESGMPKERFSAEFPKEGPSILRIQQVVRGDSAAYFCASSLTGSSTDTQYFGPGTRLTVL.

The chain uses TRBV6-6 and TRBJ1-2, with a tentative D call TRBD1 (5 bases). The CDR3 length is 16 residues. The V and J ends lost 4 bases and 0 bases respectively, with 15 bases between them. The V gene's germline CDR1 is MNHNY and CDR2 SVGAGI (reference sequence). The CDR3 nucleotides read TGTGCCAGCAGTTTCCGCAGGGTCCTAGCTAACTATGGCTACACCTTC. This translates into CASSFRRVLANYGYTF.

This chain links TRBV18 with TRBJ2-3; D is possibly TRBD2 (5 bases). The V end lost 2 bases, the J end lost 0 bases, and 9 bases lay between the germline ends. Per germline, CDR1 KGHSH and CDR2 LQKENI. The CDR3 is 15 residues long. The CDR3 bases are TGTGCCAGCTCACCATTGCGGACTAGCACAGATACGCAGTATTTT. Amino acids: CASSPLRTSTDTQYF.

The chain combines TRBV28 with TRBJ2-1, with D possibly TRBD1 on 6 matching bases. Germline CDR1 reads MDHEN; CDR2 reads SYDVKM. V was clipped by 1 base and J by 3 bases, with 16 bases between them. CDR3 length: 17 residues. Here the CDR3 reads CASSLFPTGDYYNEQFF. The CDR3 DNA is TGTGCCAGCAGTTTATTCCCGACAGGCGATTACTACAATGAGCAGTTCTTC.

V is TRBV11-2 and J is TRBJ2-1; TRBD1 aligns across 11 bases. This CDR3 region has 16 residues. The germline V gene encodes CDR1 SGHAT and CDR2 FQNNGV. Losses at the gene ends were 5 bases for V and 6 bases for J; bases not matched to a gene: 9. CDR3 DNA: TGTGCCAGCAGCCCCGGGGGGACAGGGGGGAGCAATGAGCAGTTCTTC. It is translated as CASSPGGTGGSNEQFF.

This clone was counted between two and nine times. The chain has TRBV3-1 (or the pseudogene TRBV3-2) and TRBJ1-1; the D gene is possibly TRBD1 (6 bases). The germline V gene encodes CDR1 LGHDT and CDR2 YNNKEL (reference sequence). Trimming left V 0 bases short and J 10 bases short, with 21 bases between. This CDR3 comprises 16 residues. CDR3 sequence: CASSQEVETGSKGAFF. The CDR3 region has the DNA TGTGCCAGCAGCCAAGAAGTAGAGACAGGAAGTAAAGGAGCTTTCTTT.

V and J are TRBV7-8 and TRBJ1-5, with D hard to call. Trimming removed 3 bases from V and 0 bases from J, with 12 bases in between. From germline, CDR1 is SGHVS and CDR2 FQNEAQ. The CDR3 runs to 16 residues. The CDR3 DNA follows: TGTGCCAGCAGCTTTCCGCGGGGTTATAGCAATCAGCCCCAGCATTTT. Translating it yields CASSFPRGYSNQPQHF.

The V gene is TRBV28, the J gene TRBJ2-1; 8 bases agree with TRBD2. V shed 5 bases and J 13 bases; nucleotides not matched to a gene: 7. The germline V gene has CDR1 MDHEN and CDR2 SYDVKM. The CDR3 contains 12 residues. The CDR3: CASSLRGGYQFF. DNA for the CDR3: TGTGCCAGCAGTCTCCGGGGGGGGTATCAGTTCTTC.